The present T cell receptor beta chain was sequenced within a study of T-cell memory formation after mild COVID-19. Points from the study as a whole: Some clones that responded were present in memory (sampled pre-infection), which suggests cross-reactive memory joined. There was no confirmation that second-wave clones peaking on day 37 were SARS-CoV-2 specific.

The table lists this clonotype with a few counts. Its antigen remains unidentified. Germline values: CDR1 KGHDR, CDR2 SFDVKD. V was clipped by 4 bases and J by 2 bases, with 14 bases between them. This CDR3 has 16 residues. The authors produced TCR alpha and TCR beta cDNA libraries with sample barcodes and UMIs by 5'RACE using constant-segment primers. TCRdb processed the 5' RACE reads anew with MiXCR; each CDR3 protein has one entry. The sample lists tens of thousands of distinct CDR3 sequences, more than 10% occurring once. V and J are TRBV24-1 and TRBJ1-5; D is possibly TRBD1 (5 bases). The source is an adult woman who had mild COVID-19 (a few samples of this study predate the infection). Cell type and time point are not known. The sequenced sample was PBMCs or a T cell subset sorted from them (not recorded which). CDR3 sequence: CATSEGGGIGNQPQHF. The CDR3 DNA is TGTGCCACCAGTGAGGGGGGGGGAATCGGCAATCAGCCCCAGCATTTT.